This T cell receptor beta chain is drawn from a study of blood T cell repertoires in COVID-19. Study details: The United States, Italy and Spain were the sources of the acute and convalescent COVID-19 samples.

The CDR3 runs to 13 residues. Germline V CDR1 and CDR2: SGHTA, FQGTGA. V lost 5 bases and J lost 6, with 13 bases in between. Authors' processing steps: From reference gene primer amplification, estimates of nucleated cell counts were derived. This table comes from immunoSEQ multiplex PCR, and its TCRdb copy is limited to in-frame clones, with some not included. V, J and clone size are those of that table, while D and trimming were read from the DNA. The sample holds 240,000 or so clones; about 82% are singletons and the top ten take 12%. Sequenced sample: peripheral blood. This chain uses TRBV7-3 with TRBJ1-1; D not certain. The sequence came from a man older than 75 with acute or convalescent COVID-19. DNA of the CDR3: TGTGCCAGCAGCCCGACGCGGGAATCTGAAGCTTTCTTT. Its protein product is CASSPTRESEAFF.